This T cell receptor beta chain was sequenced during a study of blood T cell repertoires in COVID-19. The wider study: T cells, B-cell-depleted T cells, or PBMCs provided the cDNA or gDNA that served as material.

Measured with immunoSEQ multiplex PCR; TCRdb has only the in-frame clones, and not every one. In the table there are about 130,000 clones, around 87% of which are singletons. The source of this sequence is a woman aged 50 to 60 who had recovered from COVID-19. Input material: peripheral blood.

CDR3 nucleotides: TGTGCCAGCAGCGTAAGCGACTCGCGGGCCGGGGAGCTGTTTTTT. Residues: CASSVSDSRAGELFF. The chain employs TRBV9 and TRBJ2-2, with D perhaps TRBD2 (5 bases). The CDR3 totals 15 residues. Germline V lookup: CDR1 SGDLS, CDR2 YYNGEE. V lost 1 base, J lost 6 bases, and 13 bases lay in between.